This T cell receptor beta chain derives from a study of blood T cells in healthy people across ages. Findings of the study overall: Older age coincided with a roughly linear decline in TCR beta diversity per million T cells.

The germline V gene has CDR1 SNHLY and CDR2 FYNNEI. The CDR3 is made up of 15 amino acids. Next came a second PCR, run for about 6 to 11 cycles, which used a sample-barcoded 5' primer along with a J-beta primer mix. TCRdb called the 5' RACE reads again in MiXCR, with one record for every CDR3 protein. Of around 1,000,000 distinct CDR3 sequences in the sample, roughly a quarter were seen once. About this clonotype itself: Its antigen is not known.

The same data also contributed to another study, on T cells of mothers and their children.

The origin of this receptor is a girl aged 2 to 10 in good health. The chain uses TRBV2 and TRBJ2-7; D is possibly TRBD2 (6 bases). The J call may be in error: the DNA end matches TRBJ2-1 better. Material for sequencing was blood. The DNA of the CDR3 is TGTGCCAGCAAACCATCGGGAGCCGAGCACAATGAGCAGTTCTTC. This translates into CASKPSGAEHNEQFF.